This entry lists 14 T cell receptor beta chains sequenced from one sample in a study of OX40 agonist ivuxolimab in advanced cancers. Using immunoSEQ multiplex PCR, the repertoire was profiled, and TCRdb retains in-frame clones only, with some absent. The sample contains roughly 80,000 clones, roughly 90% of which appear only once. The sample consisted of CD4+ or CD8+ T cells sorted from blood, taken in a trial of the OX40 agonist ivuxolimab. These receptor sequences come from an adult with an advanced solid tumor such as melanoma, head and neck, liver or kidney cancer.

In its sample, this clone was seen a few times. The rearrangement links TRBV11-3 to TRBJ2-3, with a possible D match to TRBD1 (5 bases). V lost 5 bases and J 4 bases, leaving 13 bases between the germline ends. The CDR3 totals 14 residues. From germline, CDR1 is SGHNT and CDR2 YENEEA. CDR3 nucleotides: TGTGCCAGCAGCGTCGGGCAGGGATCAGATACGCAGTATTTT. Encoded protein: CASSVGQGSDTQYF.

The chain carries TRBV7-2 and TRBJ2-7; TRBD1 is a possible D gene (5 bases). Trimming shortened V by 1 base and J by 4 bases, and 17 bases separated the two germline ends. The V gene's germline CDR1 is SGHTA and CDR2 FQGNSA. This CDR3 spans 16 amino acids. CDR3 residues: CASSLGGFGLGYEQYF. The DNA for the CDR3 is TGTGCCAGCAGCTTAGGGGGCTTTGGTCTAGGATACGAGCAGTACTTC.

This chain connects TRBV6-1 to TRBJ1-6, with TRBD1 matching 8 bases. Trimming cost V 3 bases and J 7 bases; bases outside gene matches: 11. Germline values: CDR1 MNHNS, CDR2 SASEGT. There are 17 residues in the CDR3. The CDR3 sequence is CASSDEFLGQANSPLHF. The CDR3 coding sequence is TGTGCCAGCAGTGATGAGTTTTTGGGACAGGCAAATTCACCCCTCCACTTT.

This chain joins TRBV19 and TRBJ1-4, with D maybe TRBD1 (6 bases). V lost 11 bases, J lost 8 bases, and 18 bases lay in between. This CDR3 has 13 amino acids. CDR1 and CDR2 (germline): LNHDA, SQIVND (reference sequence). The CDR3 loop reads CAAEGGLEEKLFF. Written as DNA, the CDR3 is TGTGCCGCGGAGGGGGGCCTGGAGGAAAAACTGTTTTTT.

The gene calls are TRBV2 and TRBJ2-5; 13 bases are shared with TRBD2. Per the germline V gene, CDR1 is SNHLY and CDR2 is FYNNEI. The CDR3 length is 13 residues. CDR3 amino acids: CVWGLAGQETQYF. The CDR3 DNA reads TGTGTGTGGGGACTAGCGGGACAAGAGACCCAGTACTTC.

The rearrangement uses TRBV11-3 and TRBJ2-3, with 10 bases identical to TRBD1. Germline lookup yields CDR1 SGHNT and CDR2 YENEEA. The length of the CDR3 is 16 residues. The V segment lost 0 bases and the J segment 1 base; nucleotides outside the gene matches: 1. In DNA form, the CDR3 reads TGTGCCAGCAGCTTAGACGGGACAGGGGGCACAGATACGCAGTATTTT. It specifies CASSLDGTGGTDTQYF.

CDR3 loop: CASSQQAGTDTQYF. The DNA for the CDR3 is TGTGCCAGCAGCCAACAAGCAGGCACAGATACGCAGTATTTT. The chain has TRBV14 and TRBJ2-3; no definite D call. Germline CDR1 is SGHDN and CDR2 is FVKESK. The CDR3 totals 14 residues. Trimming pared 2 bases from V and 1 base from J, leaving 7 bases between.

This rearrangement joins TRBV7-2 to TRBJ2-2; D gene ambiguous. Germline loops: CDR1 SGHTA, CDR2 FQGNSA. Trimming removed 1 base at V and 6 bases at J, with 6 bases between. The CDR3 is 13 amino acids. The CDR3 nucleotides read TGTGCCAGCAGCTTAGTCCCCCCCGGGGAGCTGTTTTTT. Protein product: CASSLVPPGELFF. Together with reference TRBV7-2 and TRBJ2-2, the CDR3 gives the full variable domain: GAGVSQSPSNKVTEKGKDVELRCDPISGHTALYWYRQSLGQGLEFLIYFQGNSAPDKSGLPSDRFSAERTGGSVSTLTIQRTQQEDSAVYLCASSLVPPGELFFGEGSRLTVL.

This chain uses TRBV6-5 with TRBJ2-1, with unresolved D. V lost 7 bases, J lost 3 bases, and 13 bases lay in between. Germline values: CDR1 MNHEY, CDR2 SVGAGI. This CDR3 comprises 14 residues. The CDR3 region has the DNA TGTGCCAGCACCTCCCCGGGTGTCTACAATGAGCAGTTCTTC. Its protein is CASTSPGVYNEQFF.

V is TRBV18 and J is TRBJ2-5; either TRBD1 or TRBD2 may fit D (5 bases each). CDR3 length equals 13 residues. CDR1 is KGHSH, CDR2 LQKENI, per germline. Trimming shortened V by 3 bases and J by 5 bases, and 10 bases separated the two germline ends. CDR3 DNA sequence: TGTGCCAGCTCACCCCAAGGGGAGGAGACCCAGTACTTC. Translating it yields CASSPQGEETQYF.

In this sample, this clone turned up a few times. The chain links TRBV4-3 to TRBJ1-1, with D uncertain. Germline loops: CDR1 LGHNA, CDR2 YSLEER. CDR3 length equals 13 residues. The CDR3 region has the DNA TGCGCTAGCCGAGGGAATATGAACACTGAAGCTTTCTTT. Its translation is CASRGNMNTEAFF.

The CDR3 is CSVGGVDTSYEQYF. The CDR3 DNA sequence: TGCAGCGTTGGAGGAGTGGACACCTCCTACGAGCAGTACTTC. This chain links TRBV29-1 with TRBJ2-7; possible D gene TRBD1, 5 bases. This CDR3 comprises 14 residues. V lost 4 bases to trimming and J lost 0 bases, with 13 bases between them. The germline V gene encodes CDR1 SQVTM and CDR2 ANQGSEA.

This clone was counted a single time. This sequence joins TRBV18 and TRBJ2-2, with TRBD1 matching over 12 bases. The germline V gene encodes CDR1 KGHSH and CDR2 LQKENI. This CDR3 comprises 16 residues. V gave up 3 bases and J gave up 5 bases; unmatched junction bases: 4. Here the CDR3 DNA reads TGTGCCAGCTCACCGGGACAGGGGGCCGTAACCGGGGAGCTGTTTTTT. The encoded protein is CASSPGQGAVTGELFF.

CDR3 nucleotides: TGTGCCAGCAGCTCCTCGAACACTGAAGCTTTCTTT. Translated: CASSSSNTEAFF. V is TRBV5-5 and J is TRBJ1-1, with unresolved D. Germline V gene sequence: CDR1 SGHKS, CDR2 YYEKEE (reference sequence). The CDR3 spans 12 residues. Trimming took 3 bases from V and 1 from J, leaving 4 bases between them.